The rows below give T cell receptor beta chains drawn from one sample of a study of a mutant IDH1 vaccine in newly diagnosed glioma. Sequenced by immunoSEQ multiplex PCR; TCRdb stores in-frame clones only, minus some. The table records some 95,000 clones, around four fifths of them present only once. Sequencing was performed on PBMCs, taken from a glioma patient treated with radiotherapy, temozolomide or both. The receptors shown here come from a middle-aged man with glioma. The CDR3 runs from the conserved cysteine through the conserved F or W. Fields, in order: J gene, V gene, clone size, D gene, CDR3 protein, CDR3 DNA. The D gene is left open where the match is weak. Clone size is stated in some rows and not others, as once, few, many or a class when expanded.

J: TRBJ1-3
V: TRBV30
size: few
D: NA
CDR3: CAWARSGNTIYF
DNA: TGTGCCTGGGCCCGTTCTGGAAACACCATATATTTT

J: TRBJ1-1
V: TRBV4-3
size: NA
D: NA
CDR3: CASSHRTDGMNTEAFF
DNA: TGCGCCAGCAGCCATAGGACGGACGGTATGAACACTGAAGCTTTCTTT

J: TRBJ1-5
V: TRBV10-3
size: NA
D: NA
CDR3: CAISDDRRGQPQHF
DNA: TGTGCCATCAGTGACGACAGGCGGGGCCAGCCCCAGCATTTT

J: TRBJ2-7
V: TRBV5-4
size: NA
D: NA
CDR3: CASSLPGRDYEQYF
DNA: TGTGCCAGCAGCTTGCCCGGCCGAGACTACGAGCAGTACTTC

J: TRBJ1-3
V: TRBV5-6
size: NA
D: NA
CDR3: CASSFRDTSGNTIYF
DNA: TGTGCCAGCAGCTTCAGGGATACTTCTGGAAACACCATATATTTT

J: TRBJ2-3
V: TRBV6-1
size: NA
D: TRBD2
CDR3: CASRGRDYTDTQYF
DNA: TGTGCCAGCAGGGGCCGGGACTACACAGATACGCAGTATTTT

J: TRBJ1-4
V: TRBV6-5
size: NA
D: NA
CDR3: CASSYSFSTTNEKLFF
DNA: TGTGCCAGCAGTTACTCGTTTTCGACAACTAATGAAAAACTGTTTTTT

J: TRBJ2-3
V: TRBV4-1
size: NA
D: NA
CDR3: CASSHEGGTQYF
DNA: TGCGCCAGCAGCCACGAAGGGGGGACGCAGTATTTT

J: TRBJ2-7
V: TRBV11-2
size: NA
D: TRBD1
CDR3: CASSLGGDRAYEQYF
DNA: TGTGCCAGCAGCTTAGGTGGGGACAGGGCATACGAGCAGTACTTC

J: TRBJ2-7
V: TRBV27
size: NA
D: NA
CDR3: CASSVRGLAESYEQYF
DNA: TGTGCCAGCAGTGTAAGGGGGCTAGCGGAATCATACGAGCAGTACTTC

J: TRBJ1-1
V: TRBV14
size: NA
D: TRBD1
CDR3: CASTLKAGGQLDTEAFF
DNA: TGTGCCAGCACCCTAAAGGCTGGGGGACAGTTGGACACTGAAGCTTTCTTT

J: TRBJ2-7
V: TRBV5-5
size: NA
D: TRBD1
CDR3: CASSLETGSYEQYF
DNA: TGTGCCAGCAGCTTGGAGACAGGGTCCTACGAGCAGTACTTC

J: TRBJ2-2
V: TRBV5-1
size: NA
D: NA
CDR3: CASSLPGWGTGELFF
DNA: TGCGCCAGCAGCTTGCCGGGGTGGGGAACCGGGGAGCTGTTTTTT

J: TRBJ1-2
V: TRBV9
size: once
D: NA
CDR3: CASSVAGGAYGYTF
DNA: TGTGCCAGCAGCGTAGCGGGGGGGGCCTATGGCTACACCTTC

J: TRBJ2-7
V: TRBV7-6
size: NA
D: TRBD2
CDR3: CASSFGGPGLASYEQYF
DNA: TGTGCCAGCAGCTTTGGCGGACCGGGACTAGCGTCCTACGAGCAGTACTTC

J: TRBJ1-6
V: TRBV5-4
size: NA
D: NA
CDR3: CASSLEGVDSPLHF
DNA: TGTGCCAGCAGCTTGGAGGGGGTGGATTCACCCCTCCACTTT

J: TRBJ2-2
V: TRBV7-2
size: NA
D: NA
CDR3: CASSWYGGSNTGELFF
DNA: TGTGCCAGCAGCTGGTACGGGGGATCGAACACCGGGGAGCTGTTTTTT

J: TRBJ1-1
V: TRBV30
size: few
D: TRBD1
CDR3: CAWSDPGQGLRGTEAFF
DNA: TGTGCCTGGAGTGATCCGGGACAGGGGTTGCGGGGAACTGAAGCTTTCTTT

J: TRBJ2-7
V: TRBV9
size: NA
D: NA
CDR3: CASSVARAGEQYF
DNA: TGTGCCAGCAGCGTAGCCCGGGCGGGGGAGCAGTACTTC

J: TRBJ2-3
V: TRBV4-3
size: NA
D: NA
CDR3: CASRPSGTDTQYF
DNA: TGCGCCAGCAGGCCCAGTGGCACAGATACGCAGTATTTT

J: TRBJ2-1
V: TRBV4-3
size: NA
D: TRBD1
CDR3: CASSQASATGVGEQFF
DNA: TGCGCCAGCAGCCAAGCTTCGGCGACAGGGGTTGGGGAGCAGTTCTTC

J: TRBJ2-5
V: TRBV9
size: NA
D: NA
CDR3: CASSPWAVGETQYF
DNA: TGTGCCAGCAGCCCTTGGGCGGTGGGCGAGACCCAGTACTTC

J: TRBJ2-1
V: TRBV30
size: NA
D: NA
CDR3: CAWNGDYNEQFF
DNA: TGTGCCTGGAACGGTGACTACAATGAGCAGTTCTTC

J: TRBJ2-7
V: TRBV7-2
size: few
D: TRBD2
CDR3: CASSSPGLAGATAREQYF
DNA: TGTGCCAGCAGCTCACCCGGACTAGCGGGGGCGACAGCGCGGGAGCAGTACTTC

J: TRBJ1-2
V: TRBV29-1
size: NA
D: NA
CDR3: CSVVSADNYGYTF
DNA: TGCAGCGTTGTCTCTGCTGATAACTATGGCTACACCTTC

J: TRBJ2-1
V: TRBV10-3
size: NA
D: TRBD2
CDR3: CASGSLYNEQFF
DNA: TGTGCTAGCGGGAGCCTCTACAATGAGCAGTTCTTC

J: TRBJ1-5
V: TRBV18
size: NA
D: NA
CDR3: CASSPPISPGGNQPQHF
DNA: TGTGCCAGCTCACCACCGATCTCTCCCGGGGGCAATCAGCCCCAGCATTTT

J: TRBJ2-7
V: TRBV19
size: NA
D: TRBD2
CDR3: CASANSGPPYEQYF
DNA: TGTGCCAGCGCGAATAGCGGGCCTCCCTACGAGCAGTACTTC